This T cell receptor (beta chain) stems from a study of cytomegalovirus exposure and HLA in healthy donors (dated by TCRdb to the late 2010s). For context, the study as a whole: An earlier analysis of roughly 500 of the donors reported approximately 300 Gb of sequence data and 100 million to 140 million unique TCR beta sequences from about 200 million T cells. Approximately 330 gigabases of sequencing data and tens of millions of unique TCR sequences made up an early release that covered over 550 HLA-typed donors. Among the roughly 400 genotyped donors, about 83% belonged to the genetic ancestry cluster associated with self-reported Caucasian donors. The study was designed to test whether signatures of past pathogen exposure could be identified by cataloging public T cell receptors. The study used immunosequencing to profile the T cell repertoires of some 600 subjects and linked those repertoires to cytomegalovirus serostatus. Besides the first cohort of 500 to 700 subjects, a separate validation cohort made up of 120 or so different subjects was used. The study combined high-throughput TCR immunosequencing, statistical association of individual TCRs with disease status, and machine learning to predict cytomegalovirus infection status. A later analysis re-analyzed previously published TCR beta repertoires from roughly 690 donors and added high-resolution HLA genotyping to study TCR occurrence patterns. Rather than using new phenotypic data, the later analysis identified candidate immune exposures from TCR beta sequences and from how often those sequences occurred across donors. In an earlier analysis of roughly 600 of the donors, high-throughput TCR beta sequencing was used to judge whether each TCR beta V gene segment behaved as functional or pseudogenic. Donor age, sex, ethnicity and CMV serostatus were compiled together with the repertoire data. A later genetic analysis took genome-wide SNP genotypes for about 65% of the 666 donors and used that subset as a discovery cohort. All discovery cohort repertoires had been generated using a single sequencing platform. Class I and class II HLA loci were covered by the typing at four-digit resolution. The number of donors typed differed by locus, with 629-630 for A, B, C, DRB1 and DQB1, around 500 for DQA1, approximately 570 for DPA1, and around 430 for DPB1. About five DR-DQ haplotypes were handled as single units for association and clustering because linkage in the cohort was strong. On average, roughly 250,000 unique TCR beta nucleotide sequences were sequenced per donor among 398 genotyped donors of the cohort, with about 17% of those sequences being non-productive.

Remarks on this clone: Which antigen it targets is not known. No quality values exist for individual bases; no much larger clone is one base distant.

The cohort consisted of some 730 healthy bone marrow donors. At the time of sampling, all cohort members were nominally healthy, though unrecorded immune exposures were likely present. The donor tested CMV seronegative and was one of the 352 seronegative cohort members. Each donor provided a peripheral blood sample, and peripheral blood mononuclear cells were used for TCR beta sequencing. The Qiagen DNeasy Blood Extraction Kit was used to extract genomic DNA from the blood cell samples. The CDR3 covers 18 residues, taking in both the cysteine and the phenylalanine. The only DNA kept is the CDR3, 54 bases in frame from the first base. V drops 2 bases and J drops 2 bases, leaving 21 bases in between. The germline V gene gives CDR1 as MGHRA and CDR2 as YSYEKL. Findings and caveats that apply to the study as a whole: The study listed 150 to 200 TCR beta chains as associated with cytomegalovirus. In an earlier analysis of around 600 of the donors, most TCR beta V segments were observed in productive rearrangements about 87% or about 30% of the time, broadly matching IMGT annotations. Most TCR sequences were observed very rarely across donors, whereas some public TCRs were present in many individuals. In a later analysis, 15,000 to 20,000 TCR beta sequences were associated with specific HLA alleles at a false discovery rate of 0.05. In both the original and validation cohorts, the classifier was reported to diagnose cytomegalovirus status with high specificity and sensitivity. In a later analysis, HLA-associated TCR beta chains showed more clonal expansion and lower generation probabilities than non-associated chains that were equally common. Only TCR beta chains were sequenced in this cohort, and the absence of alpha or paired-chain data limited detectable features. Assigning TCR associations to individual alleles was difficult when HLA alleles, especially DR and DQ, strongly co-occurred. A further reported finding was that TCR beta sequences accurately predicted the HLA-A and HLA-B alleles for most subjects in the first cohort. The 87-base-pair reads could not distinguish some IMGT-functional V segments, including TRBV6-2 and TRBV6-3, so those segments were excluded. The earlier analysis of 587 of the donors excluded 15 to 20 rarely observed V segments, including chromosome 9 orphons, because counts were too low. In a later genetic analysis, a missense DCLRE1C variant was associated with V-gene and J-gene trimming of TCR beta chains, and the association was replicated in an independent cohort. Three of the identified cytomegalovirus-associated TCR beta chains were confirmed in vitro to be specific for cytomegalovirus antigens. A cluster of highly shared sequence variants was judged likely to represent a technical artifact of the sequencing pipeline. Roughly uniform sequencing depth across donors was assumed in presence/absence analyses, although this assumption may not hold. Because some donors lacked HLA typing at each locus, the association tests relied only on the typed subset. Linkage disequilibrium might explain the correlated functional status among segregating V segments, but an unknown experimental factor could not be excluded. In a later analysis, most CMV-associated TCR beta chains were found to appear HLA-restricted, with HLA associations seemingly driven largely by CMV exposure. Compared with the roughly 670-donor mean, donors in an Asian-associated ancestry cluster had fewer N-insertions in productive TCRs, according to a later genetic analysis. In a later analysis, the rate of TCR association differed among HLA loci, with DRB1 alleles having the most associated TCRs and HLA-C alleles having the fewest. The authors suggested that the approach could potentially be generalized to other disease states and immunological phenotypes. The only immune exposure information available for the cohort was CMV serostatus. According to a later analysis, parvovirus B19, influenza, CMV and Epstein-Barr virus appeared linked to several top co-occurrence clusters.

Libraries were built with the immunoSEQ multiplex PCR assay. For the multiplex PCR, a mixture combining 60 forward primers for TCR Vbeta segments and 13 reverse primers for TCR Jbeta segments was used. Amplification of the CDR3 region of rearranged TCR beta genes was performed with a multiplex PCR assay on genomic DNA. On the Illumina HiSeq System, the amplified TCR beta libraries were sequenced as 87-base-pair reads. The published analysis was carried out like this. A later analysis tallied around 80 million unique TCR beta chains across the 666 repertoires, and 10 million to 11 million of those chains were shared by two or more donors. Raw reads were error-corrected and collapsed into unique sequences with a nearest-neighbor algorithm that merged closely related sequences to remove PCR and sequencing errors. To assign V, D and J gene segments, CDR3 sequences were aligned to IMGT reference sequences. For a sequence to be retained, a match of at least six nucleotides was required to both a V gene segment and a J gene segment. A rearrangement counted as productive if the CDR3 had no stop codons and remained in frame with V and J, and every other rearrangement counted as non-productive. CDR3 was defined according to IMGT convention as the region running from the second conserved V-encoded cysteine to the conserved J-encoded phenylalanine. The earlier analysis of about 610 of the donors excluded any sequence lacking an unambiguous match to a single V gene segment. In an earlier analysis of 587 of the donors, V segments were called functional above 56.7% productive rearrangements and were called segregating when the between-donor standard deviation exceeded 5%. A statistical classification framework was developed to diagnose cytomegalovirus status using the catalog of TCR beta chain sequences. V and J gene assignment, in a later analysis, came from comparing TCR nucleotide sequences with IMGT/GENE-DB human TR gene sequences. A later analysis assigned CDR3 sequences and most-parsimonious VDJ recombination scenarios with the TCRdist pipeline. In a later analysis, every TCR beta chain was defined by the combination of its CDR3 amino acid sequence and its V-gene family, and reads without a unique V-gene family were dropped. A later analysis removed 592 highly shared, low-generation-probability nucleotide sequences to deal with suspected cross-contamination and a sequencing artifact. In a later analysis, a clonal expansion index for each public chain was calculated from normalized within-repertoire ranks of inferred template counts. In a later analysis, generation probabilities were computed with a VDJ recombination model fitted to out-of-frame rearrangements, and the resulting probabilities were checked against IGoR. Hypergeometric tests were used in a later analysis to score TCR-TCR, TCR-HLA and TCR-CMV co-occurrence, with a repertoire-size bias correction applied to the TCR pairs. In a later analysis, false discovery rates were estimated by permuting HLA or CMV assignments 20 times. In a later analysis, co-occurring TCRs were grouped using DBSCAN, and TCRdist sequence similarity was added for clustering within HLA-allele-positive subsets. Repertoires with fewer than 30,000 or more than 120,000 public chains, plus five repertoires with anomalous nucleotide sharing, were excluded from co-occurrence clustering. TCRdb provides this immuneACCESS table in a form limited to in-frame rearrangements. Some clones are lacking; in checked studies, under half of them reflect an unresolved V gene, and why the rest are absent is not known. The DNA gave D and trimming, while V, J and clone size come from that table. This sample comprises 150,000 to 160,000 clones, around 74% of them detected only once. Of the sample, 2.8% is held by the ten largest clones.

The sequencing input was PBMCs. This TCR was recovered from a man aged 18 to 30 in good health and CMV-seronegative. Recombination joined TRBV4-1 with TRBJ1-2, with the D gene uncertain. In nucleotide form, the sequence is TGCGCCAGCAGCCAATCAAGGAGTGGAGGCGTCGGGAACTATGGCTACACCTTC. This is translated as CASSQSRSGGVGNYGYTF.